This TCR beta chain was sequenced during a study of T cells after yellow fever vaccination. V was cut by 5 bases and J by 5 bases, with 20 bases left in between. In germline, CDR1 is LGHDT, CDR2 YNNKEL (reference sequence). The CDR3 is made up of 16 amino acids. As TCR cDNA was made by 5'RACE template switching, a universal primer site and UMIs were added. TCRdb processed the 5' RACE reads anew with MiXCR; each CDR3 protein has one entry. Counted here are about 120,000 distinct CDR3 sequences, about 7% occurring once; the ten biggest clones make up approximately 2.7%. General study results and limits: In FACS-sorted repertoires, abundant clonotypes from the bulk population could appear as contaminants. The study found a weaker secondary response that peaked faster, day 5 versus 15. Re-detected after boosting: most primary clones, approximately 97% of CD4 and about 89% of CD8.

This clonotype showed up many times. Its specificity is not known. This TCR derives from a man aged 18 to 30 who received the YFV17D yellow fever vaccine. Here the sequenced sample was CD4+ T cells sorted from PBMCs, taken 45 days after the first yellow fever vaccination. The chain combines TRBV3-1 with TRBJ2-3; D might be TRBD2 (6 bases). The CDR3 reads CASSYRGLSPLDTQYF. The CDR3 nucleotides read TGTGCCAGCAGCTACCGGGGACTTTCTCCGCTAGATACGCAGTATTTT.